This passage covers 28 T cell receptor beta chains from one sample sequenced in a study of blood T cell repertoires in COVID-19. Profiling relied on immunoSEQ multiplex PCR, and the TCRdb table lists in-frame clones only, not all of them. The sample contains 150,000 to 200,000 clones, 80% to 90% of which appear only once. Sequenced sample: peripheral blood. Receptors were obtained from a woman in her sixties or seventies with COVID-19, enrolled during active disease.

CDR3 DNA sequence: TGTGCCACCAGCCATAGCGGAAGAGGGGTCTACGAGCAGTACTTC. It specifies CATSHSGRGVYEQYF. The chain links TRBV24-1 to TRBJ2-7, with a weak D call TRBD2 (6 bases). CDR1 is KGHDR and CDR2 is SFDVKD in the germline V gene. CDR3 size: 15 residues. V was trimmed by 7 bases and J by 3 bases, leaving 18 bases between them.

This clone has only a few counts. The V call is TRBV3-1 (or the pseudogene TRBV3-2), the J call TRBJ1-6; 8 nucleotides agree with TRBD1. The trim removed 4 bases at V and 2 bases at J, leaving 1 base unmatched. Germline lookup yields CDR1 LGHDT and CDR2 YNNKEL (reference sequence). The CDR3 is 15 amino acids. As DNA, the CDR3 is TGTGCCAGCAGCCCACAGGGGGCCTATAATTCACCCCTCCACTTT. Amino acid sequence: CASSPQGAYNSPLHF.

This sequence joins TRBV20-1 and TRBJ2-5; 8 bases agree with TRBD2. The germline gives CDR1 DFQATT, CDR2 SNEGSKA (reference sequence). This CDR3 contains 15 residues. The junction had 10 bases not matched to a gene; V was cut back by 3 bases and J by 4 bases. CDR3 protein: CSASLSAGGPETQYF. CDR3 nucleotide sequence: TGCAGTGCTAGTTTATCCGCGGGAGGCCCAGAGACCCAGTACTTC.

In its sample, this clone was seen a few times. The chain couples TRBV24-1 to TRBJ2-7; 7 bases are a match to TRBD1. The CDR3 extends over 15 amino acids. Germline values: CDR1 KGHDR, CDR2 SFDVKD. The ends lost 2 bases at V and 2 bases at J; junction bases unmatched: 5. The CDR3 loop reads CATSDSGGKAYEQYF. The CDR3 nucleotides are TGTGCCACCAGTGATTCAGGGGGAAAGGCCTACGAGCAGTACTTC.

The V and J genes are TRBV5-1 and TRBJ2-1, with 9 bases fitting TRBD2. CDR3 length equals 14 residues. J lost 7 bases, V lost 1 base, and 3 bases had no gene match. Germline V gene sequence: CDR1 SGHRS, CDR2 YFSETQ. Written as DNA, the CDR3 is TGCGCCAGCAGCTTGAGACTAGCGGTGAATGAGCAGTTCTTC. Its protein is CASSLRLAVNEQFF.

J is TRBJ1-3 and V is TRBV6-5; D gene unclear. The CDR3 has 14 amino acids. CDR1 is MNHEY, CDR2 SVGAGI, per germline. V gave up 6 bases and J gave up 0 bases, with 9 bases separating them. The CDR3: CASSPRSSGNTIYF. The CDR3 DNA sequence: TGTGCCAGCAGCCCGCGGAGCTCTGGAAACACCATATATTTT.

The rearrangement joins TRBV18 to TRBJ2-7; D unresolved. Trimming pared 3 bases from V and 2 bases from J, leaving 17 bases between. This CDR3 spans 16 amino acids. Germline-derived CDR1 and CDR2 are KGHSH and LQKENI. The CDR3 spells CASSPSWRGITYEQYF. The CDR3 coding sequence is TGTGCCAGCTCACCTTCTTGGCGCGGAATAACCTACGAGCAGTACTTC.

This sequence joins TRBV28 and TRBJ1-1; 10 bases fit TRBD1. With V trimmed by 6 bases and J by 7 bases, 5 bases remained unmatched. CDR3 length: 13 residues. Germline lookup yields CDR1 MDHEN and CDR2 SYDVKM. The CDR3 DNA is TGTGCCAGCAGGCGACAGGGGGCGGTTGAAGCTTTCTTT. Residues: CASRRQGAVEAFF. The complete variable domain, with remaining parts taken from reference TRBV28 and TRBJ1-1, reads DVKVTQSSRYLVKRTGEKVFLECVQDMDHENMFWYRQDPGLGLRLIYFSYDVKMKEKGDIPEGYSVSREKKERFSLILESASTNQTSMYLCASRRQGAVEAFFGQGTRLTVV.

The chain joins TRBV5-1 to TRBJ2-5; unclear D gene. The V gene's germline CDR1 is SGHRS and CDR2 YFSETQ. The CDR3 runs 11 residues. Between the trimmed V and J ends, which lost 2 bases and 5 bases, there was a span of 4 bases. DNA of the CDR3: TGCGCCAGCAGCTTCCGGGAGACCCAGTACTTC. Encoded protein: CASSFRETQYF.

The sample holds a few counts of this clone. The V and J genes are TRBV27 and TRBJ2-7, with 11 bases fitting TRBD1. Germline V lookup: CDR1 MNHEY, CDR2 SMNVEV (reference sequence). The length of the CDR3 is 18 residues. V lost 4 bases to trimming and J lost 2 bases; unmatched junction nucleotides: 13. The CDR3 DNA is TGTGCCAGCAGTTCCGGACAGGGGGCCTTCGTGGGACCCTACGAGCAGTACTTC. Its protein product is CASSSGQGAFVGPYEQYF.

This rearrangement joins TRBV19 to TRBJ2-3; TRBD2 aligns across 7 bases. Germline V lookup: CDR1 LNHDA, CDR2 SQIVND (reference sequence). This CDR3 region has 15 residues. The V and J ends lost 1 base and 3 bases, in that order; junction bases with no gene match: 4. The chain's CDR3 is CASSIGSGGTDTQYF. The CDR3 nucleotides read TGTGCCAGTAGTATAGGTTCGGGAGGAACAGATACGCAGTATTTT.

The J gene is TRBJ2-7, the V gene TRBV7-2; 11 bases line up with TRBD2. Germline V lookup: CDR1 SGHTA, CDR2 FQGNSA. Trimming cost V 1 base and J 3 bases; bases outside gene matches: 5. This CDR3 region has 16 residues. The CDR3 DNA reads TGTGCCAGCAGCTTAGTAGCTAGCGGGGGGATCTACGAGCAGTACTTC. Its translation is CASSLVASGGIYEQYF.

CDR3 coding DNA: TGTGCCAGCAGTATACCCGGGACTGTCAATGAGCAGTTCTTC. This gives the protein CASSIPGTVNEQFF. The gene calls are TRBV7-3 and TRBJ2-1; perhaps TRBD2 as D (6 bases). CDR3 length: 14 residues. Deletions cut 6 bases from V and 6 bases from J, with 15 bases between. Germline V gene sequence: CDR1 SGHTA, CDR2 FQGTGA.

CDR3 coding DNA: TGTGCCAGCAGCTTCGAACAGGGACCATTGAATGAGCAGTTCTTC. This translates into CASSFEQGPLNEQFF. The chain links TRBV11-3 to TRBJ2-1, with TRBD1 as a possible D gene (6 bases). The CDR3 sequence is 15 residues long. The ends were cut back, 3 bases at V and 7 bases at J, with 16 bases in the middle. Germline loops: CDR1 SGHNT, CDR2 YENEEA.

This chain joins TRBV11-2 and TRBJ2-3; tentatively, D is TRBD1 (6 bases). This CDR3 has 14 residues. The V gene lost 4 bases and the J gene lost 2 bases, with 10 bases spanning the gap. Germline V gene sequence: CDR1 SGHAT, CDR2 FQNNGV. This CDR3 reads CASSSTGSTDTQYF. In DNA, the CDR3 is TGTGCCAGCAGCTCGACAGGTTCCACAGATACGCAGTATTTT.

The chain uses TRBV29-1 and TRBJ2-1; 8 bases map to TRBD1. This CDR3 has 16 residues. Per germline, CDR1 SQVTM and CDR2 ANQGSEA. V shed 1 base and J 6 bases; nucleotides not matched to a gene: 11. The DNA of the CDR3 is TGCAGCGTTGAAGGTGGGGTTGGACAGGGTCTCAATGAGCAGTTCTTC. Protein sequence: CSVEGGVGQGLNEQFF.

This clone was observed a handful of times. The rearrangement uses TRBV7-9 and TRBJ1-6, with unresolved D. The V and J ends lost 7 bases and 6 bases respectively, with 13 bases between them. The germline V gene encodes CDR1 SEHNR and CDR2 FQNEAQ (reference sequence). The CDR3 consists of 14 residues. The CDR3 sequence is CASTWQASNSPLHF. CDR3 nucleotides: TGTGCCAGCACCTGGCAGGCTTCTAATTCACCCCTCCACTTT.

This chain links TRBV6-2 or TRBV6-3 with TRBJ1-5; D call uncertain. V was trimmed by 4 bases and J by 2 bases, leaving 12 bases between them. Germline V gene sequence: CDR1 MNHEY, CDR2 SVGEGT. This CDR3 has 15 residues. The CDR3 DNA sequence: TGTGCCAGCAGTTTCGAATGGGCCCGCAATCAGCCCCAGCATTTT. Residues: CASSFEWARNQPQHF.

The gene calls are TRBV7-8 and TRBJ2-5, with 7 bases matching TRBD2. Germline V gene sequence: CDR1 SGHVS, CDR2 FQNEAQ. V was pared by 5 bases and J by 2 bases, with 11 bases of the junction left unmatched. The CDR3 runs to 16 residues. The CDR3 spells CASSLLRAGKQETQYF. As DNA, the CDR3 is TGTGCCAGCAGCCTGCTCCGAGCGGGAAAACAAGAGACCCAGTACTTC.

The J gene is TRBJ1-5, the V gene TRBV19; D call uncertain. The germline V and J ends were trimmed by 1 base and 2 bases, with 18 bases remaining between them. The CDR3 spans 18 residues. Germline values: CDR1 LNHDA, CDR2 SQIVND (reference sequence). As DNA, the CDR3 is TGTGCCAGTAGTATAGGGGGTTGGGAGATGCGGGGCAATCAGCCCCAGCATTTT. It translates to CASSIGGWEMRGNQPQHF.

DNA for the CDR3: TGTGCCAGCAGCCCGATTGGACAGGCTCTTAACTATGGCTACACCTTC. Translated, it gives CASSPIGQALNYGYTF. The rearrangement joins TRBV4-2 to TRBJ1-2; the match to TRBD1 covers 7 bases. Germline V gene sequence: CDR1 LGHNA, CDR2 YNFKEQ. With 4 bases clipped from V and 1 base from J, the junction kept 9 bases outside the gene matches. The CDR3 loop spans 16 amino acids.

This rearrangement joins TRBV7-2 to TRBJ2-7; perhaps TRBD1 as D (5 bases). From germline, CDR1 is SGHTA and CDR2 FQGNSA. CDR3 size: 15 residues. The V end lost 5 bases, the J end lost 2 bases, and 16 bases lay between the germline ends. The CDR3 DNA reads TGTGCCAGCAGCCCAGAGGTGGTCAGGGCCTACGAGCAGTACTTC. This translates into CASSPEVVRAYEQYF.

The chain has TRBV24-1 and TRBJ2-2; 12 bases agree with TRBD2. Germline V gene lookup returns CDR1 KGHDR and CDR2 SFDVKD. The CDR3 has 18 residues. Trimming took 3 bases from V and 2 from J; bases not matched to a gene: 6. Here the CDR3 DNA reads TGTGCCACCAGTGATCTGACTAGCGGGAGCCCCAACACCGGGGAGCTGTTTTTT. Encoded protein: CATSDLTSGSPNTGELFF.

The chain joins TRBV10-2 to TRBJ2-1, with 9 bases identical to TRBD2. This CDR3 contains 15 residues. Germline V lookup: CDR1 WSHSY, CDR2 SAAADI. V was pared by 8 bases and J by 7 bases, with 12 bases of the junction left unmatched. The CDR3 coding sequence is TGCGCCAGCGATGAGCTGGGCGGGAGGGGTAATGAGCAGTTCTTC. The encoded protein is CASDELGGRGNEQFF.

The chain links TRBV5-8 to TRBJ2-5, with 7 positions matching TRBD1. With V trimmed by 0 bases and J by 1 base, 9 bases remained unmatched. CDR1 is SGHTS, CDR2 YDEGEE, per germline. The CDR3 length is 17 residues. The CDR3 region is CASSLGTTGIAQETQYF. The CDR3 nucleotides read TGTGCCAGCAGCTTGGGGACGACAGGGATAGCCCAAGAGACCCAGTACTTC.

V usage is TRBV9 and J usage is TRBJ1-2; 8 bases align to TRBD1. Germline V gives CDR1 SGDLS, CDR2 YYNGEE. With V trimmed by 3 bases and J by 4 bases, 5 bases remained unmatched. CDR3 length: 14 residues. The CDR3 loop reads CASSEGQGGYGYTF. DNA of the CDR3: TGTGCCAGCAGCGAAGGACAGGGCGGCTATGGCTACACCTTC.

The chain is built from TRBV7-9 and TRBJ1-6, with 8 bases aligning to TRBD1. V trimming: 5 bases; J trimming: 10 bases; junction bases outside the gene matches: 4. This CDR3 contains 13 residues. Germline V gene data show CDR1 as SEHNR and CDR2 as FQNEAQ (reference sequence). Written as DNA, the CDR3 is TGTGCCAGCAGCCCAGGGGGCGCGTCACCCCTCCACTTT. Translated, it gives CASSPGGASPLHF.

In its sample, this clone was seen once. The rearrangement links TRBV4-1 to TRBJ2-4; TRBD2 is a possible D gene (6 bases). V was shortened by 1 base and J by 5 bases, with 15 bases between the two germline ends. CDR3 size: 16 residues. Germline V gene lookup returns CDR1 MGHRA and CDR2 YSYEKL. The CDR3 bases are TGCGCCAGCAGCCAAGCTTCGGCGGGACCGCAAAACATTCAGTACTTC. This encodes CASSQASAGPQNIQYF.